These 27 T cell receptor beta chains came from one sample sequenced in a study of cytomegalovirus exposure and HLA in healthy donors. Both 60 Vbeta primers and 13 Jbeta primers went into the PCR. Libraries were prepared by immunoSEQ multiplex PCR; TCRdb keeps only in-frame clonotypes and omits some of them. The repertoire consists of around 75,000 clones, with 60% to 85% occurring once and the leading ten covering 3% to 3.5%. Sequences were obtained from PBMCs. The receptors were gathered from a man aged 18 to 30 in good health and CMV-seronegative.

This clone appeared a few times. The rearrangement links TRBV19 to TRBJ1-5; 7 nucleotides agree with TRBD1. With V trimmed by 0 bases and J by 6 bases, 8 bases remained unmatched. This CDR3 region has 16 residues. Germline V gene data show CDR1 as LNHDA and CDR2 as SQIVND (reference sequence). CDR3 nucleotides: TGTGCCAGTAGTATAGAAAGGGGGCAGGGAGGTCAGCCCCAGCATTTT. Translated, it gives CASSIERGQGGQPQHF.

This chain links TRBV9 with TRBJ2-3; 8 bases align to TRBD1. V shed 1 base, J shed 2 bases, and the junction held 6 bases outside the gene matches. Germline CDR1 reads SGDLS; CDR2 reads YYNGEE. The CDR3 spans 16 residues. DNA of the CDR3: TGTGCCAGCAGCGTATGGGGGGACAGGACCACAGATACGCAGTATTTT. Protein product: CASSVWGDRTTDTQYF.

The V and J genes are TRBV5-1 and TRBJ1-1; D gene uncertain. This CDR3 spans 14 amino acids. Trimming took off 0 bases at V and 2 bases at J, with 8 bases between the two ends. Germline V gene lookup returns CDR1 SGHRS and CDR2 YFSETQ. The DNA of the CDR3 is TGCGCCAGCAGCTTGGCCATAGCTAACACTGAAGCTTTCTTT. It yields the protein CASSLAIANTEAFF.

The chain recombines TRBV27 with TRBJ1-3, with D maybe TRBD1 (6 bases). This CDR3 contains 16 residues. Trimming took off 5 bases at V and 3 bases at J, with 17 bases between the two ends. Germline CDR1 is MNHEY and CDR2 is SMNVEV (reference sequence). CDR3 loop: CASSQRQAPLGNTIYF. The DNA of the CDR3 is TGTGCCAGCAGTCAAAGACAGGCGCCTCTTGGAAACACCATATATTTT.

This clone was counted a single time. The chain combines TRBV28 with TRBJ1-4, with D possibly matching TRBD1 (6 bases). CDR3 length: 14 residues. Trimming took off 7 bases at V and 6 bases at J, with 15 bases between the two ends. CDR1 is MDHEN, CDR2 SYDVKM, per germline. DNA of the CDR3: TGTGCCAGCACCTGGGGCAGGGGAGATGAAAAACTGTTTTTT. Translating gives CASTWGRGDEKLFF.

The chain uses TRBV7-9 and TRBJ2-5; D is possibly TRBD1 (6 bases). This CDR3 region has 16 residues. V gave up 3 bases and J gave up 5 bases, with 19 bases separating them. Per the germline V gene, CDR1 is SEHNR and CDR2 is FQNEAQ (reference sequence). CDR3 loop: CASSFKTLQGRETQYF. In nucleotides, the CDR3 is TGTGCCAGCAGCTTCAAAACCTTACAGGGCCGGGAGACCCAGTACTTC.

V gene TRBV27 combines with J gene TRBJ2-2, with D unresolved. This CDR3 spans 12 amino acids. Looked up from germline, CDR1 is MNHEY and CDR2 is SMNVEV (reference sequence). The V end lost 2 bases, the J end lost 6 bases, and 4 bases lay between the germline ends. The CDR3 loop is CASSLTAGELFF. The CDR3 coding sequence is TGTGCCAGCAGTTTAACAGCCGGGGAGCTGTTTTTT.

The V gene is TRBV28, the J gene TRBJ2-3; possible D gene TRBD1, 6 bases. This CDR3 contains 22 residues. Per germline, CDR1 MDHEN and CDR2 SYDVKM. V lost 3 bases and J lost 0, with 31 bases in between. The CDR3 sequence: CASSLGAKGRVGILSSTDTQYF. The DNA for the CDR3 is TGTGCCAGCAGTTTGGGGGCGAAGGGGCGGGTCGGGATCCTGAGTAGCACAGATACGCAGTATTTT.

This chain connects TRBV19 to TRBJ2-2, with TRBD2 as a possible D gene (6 bases). CDR3 size: 17 residues. V was shortened by 3 bases and J by 1 base, with 15 bases between the two germline ends. CDR1 is LNHDA, CDR2 SQIVND, per germline (reference sequence). Here the CDR3 reads CASSIKPLALNTGELFF. The CDR3 DNA reads as TGTGCCAGTAGTATCAAACCACTAGCCCTGAACACCGGGGAGCTGTTTTTT.

The V gene is TRBV7-3, the J gene TRBJ2-3; possibly TRBD1 for D (6 bases). The V end was cut by 1 base, the J end by 2 bases, with 10 bases between. Per germline, CDR1 SGHTA and CDR2 FQGTGA. The CDR3 covers 15 residues. The CDR3 nucleotides read TGTGCCAGCAGCTTAATGGGGGCCTACACAGATACGCAGTATTTT. This encodes CASSLMGAYTDTQYF.

V is TRBV5-1 and J is TRBJ2-6, with D possibly being TRBD2 (6 bases). V shed 2 bases and J shed 4 bases, with 13 bases lying between them. The CDR3 spans 16 residues. Germline CDR1 and CDR2: SGHRS and YFSETQ. The CDR3 DNA sequence: TGCGCCAGCAGCTTCCCATCGGGGGACGGGGCCAACGTCCTGACTTTC. It codes for CASSFPSGDGANVLTF.

This clone was recorded once. The rearrangement links TRBV6-1 to TRBJ2-5; 9 nucleotides match TRBD2. The CDR3 totals 14 residues. From germline, CDR1 is MNHNS and CDR2 SASEGT. V lost 3 bases, J lost 5 bases, and 4 bases stayed unmatched. CDR3 bases: TGTGCCAGCAGTGAGGCGGGGGGGCGCGAGACCCAGTACTTC. Translation gives CASSEAGGRETQYF.

The chain combines TRBV15 with TRBJ1-3; no firm D call. V shed 1 base and J shed 0 bases, with 7 bases lying between them. CDR3 length equals 15 residues. Germline V CDR1 and CDR2: LNHNV, YYDKDF (reference sequence). The CDR3 is CATSRGDVSGNTIYF. The CDR3 DNA reads TGTGCCACCAGCAGAGGAGATGTCTCTGGAAACACCATATATTTT.

The V gene is TRBV5-1, the J gene TRBJ2-5; 9 bases match TRBD1. V shed 4 bases, J shed 5 bases, and the junction held 6 bases outside the gene matches. CDR3 length equals 14 residues. CDR1 is SGHRS, CDR2 YFSETQ, per germline. CDR3: CASSARTGDETQYF. Here the CDR3 DNA reads TGCGCCAGCAGCGCAAGGACAGGGGACGAGACCCAGTACTTC.

There are a few counts of this clone. The chain uses TRBV19 and TRBJ1-3; a weak D match, TRBD1 (5 bases). The CDR3 loop spans 15 amino acids. The germline V gene has CDR1 LNHDA and CDR2 SQIVND (reference sequence). The V and J ends lost 5 bases and 0 bases respectively, with 11 bases between them. The CDR3 DNA reads TGTGCCAGTAGTGACAGACCGAGCTCTGGAAACACCATATATTTT. Translation gives CASSDRPSSGNTIYF. Complete variable domain (other parts from reference TRBV19 and TRBJ1-3): DGGITQSPKYLFRKEGQNVTLSCEQNLNHDAMYWYRQDPGQGLRLIYYSQIVNDFQKGDIAEGYSVSREKKESFPLTVTSAQKNPTAFYLCASSDRPSSGNTIYFGEGSWLTVV.

This clone was picked up one time. V usage is TRBV5-5 and J usage is TRBJ1-5, with 8 positions matching TRBD1. The ends lost 4 bases at V and 9 bases at J; junction bases unmatched: 15. Germline CDR1 SGHKS, CDR2 YYEKEE (reference sequence). The CDR3 contains 16 residues. The CDR3 DNA reads TGTGCCAGCAGCCCCCGGACAGGGTTGGAAACTCGGCCCCAGCATTTT. This sequence encodes CASSPRTGLETRPQHF. The variable domain in full, completed from reference TRBV5-5 and TRBJ1-5, reads DAGVTQSPTHLIKTRGQQVTLRCSPISGHKSVSWYQQVLGQGPQFIFQYYEKEERGRGNFPDRFSARQFPNYSSELNVNALLLGDSALYLCASSPRTGLETRPQHFGDGTRLSIL.

The genes are TRBV30 and TRBJ2-7; 9 bases match TRBD1. CDR3 length: 15 residues. The germline gives CDR1 GTSNPN, CDR2 SVGIG (reference sequence). V was clipped by 5 bases and J by 5 bases; unmatched bases: 13. This CDR3 reads CAWGGPRTGENEQYF. The CDR3 DNA reads TGTGCCTGGGGCGGCCCTCGGACAGGGGAGAACGAGCAGTACTTC.

The CDR3, as DNA: TGCGCCAGCGGTCCGGGCGGGGGGATAAATGAGCAGTTCTTC. This gives the protein CASGPGGGINEQFF. V gene TRBV10-2 combines with J gene TRBJ2-1; the match to TRBD2 covers 8 bases. J was trimmed by 7 bases and V by 8 bases; bases with no gene match: 10. The CDR3 consists of 14 residues. Per germline, CDR1 WSHSY and CDR2 SAAADI.

The rearrangement links TRBV2 to TRBJ2-1; tentatively, D is TRBD1 (6 bases). Trimming removed 5 bases at V and 3 bases at J, with 14 bases between. CDR3 length equals 15 residues. The germline gives CDR1 SNHLY, CDR2 FYNNEI. CDR3 sequence reads: CASSTTGTSYNEQFF. CDR3 DNA: TGTGCCAGCAGTACTACCGGGACAAGCTACAATGAGCAGTTCTTC.

The chain couples TRBV7-2 to TRBJ2-5, with 7 bases lining up with TRBD1. The CDR3 is made up of 14 amino acids. Trimming took 3 bases from V and 7 from J; bases not matched to a gene: 8. In germline, CDR1 is SGHTA, CDR2 FQGNSA. The CDR3 protein is CASSFIRGRGTQYF. CDR3 DNA: TGTGCCAGCAGCTTCATCAGGGGGAGAGGGACCCAGTACTTC.

A remark on this clone: One end of the junction is discordant with germline, which a read error may explain. The chain carries TRBV7-9 and TRBJ1-1; D possibly corresponds to TRBD1 (6 bases). In germline, CDR1 is SEHNR, CDR2 FQNEAQ (reference sequence). The length of the CDR3 is 14 residues. The chain's CDR3 is CVSSLAAGGGEAFF. The CDR3 region has the DNA TGTGTCAGCAGCTTAGCCGCGGGGGGCGGTGAAGCTTTCTTT. Looking up the rest from reference TRBV7-9 and TRBJ1-1 gives the full variable domain: DTGVSQNPRHKITKRGQNVTFRCDPISEHNRLYWYRQTLGQGPEFLTYFQNEAQLEKSRLLSDRFSAERPKGSFSTLEIQRTEQGDSAMYLCVSSLAAGGGEAFFGQGTRLTVV.

V usage is TRBV28 and J usage is TRBJ1-3, with 8 bases lining up with TRBD1. This CDR3 has 17 residues. Germline CDR1 MDHEN, CDR2 SYDVKM. J lost 3 bases, V lost 1 base, and 8 bases had no gene match. In DNA, the CDR3 is TGTGCCAGCAGTTTATCCGAGGACAGGGACCTTGGAAACACCATATATTTT. Translation: CASSLSEDRDLGNTIYF.

The V and J genes are TRBV7-2 and TRBJ2-5; 12 bases line up with TRBD2. The CDR3 is 15 amino acids. The germline V gene encodes CDR1 SGHTA and CDR2 FQGNSA. Losses at the gene ends were 4 bases for V and 5 bases for J; bases not matched to a gene: 5. In DNA form, the CDR3 reads TGTGCCAGCAGCTCCCAACTAGCGGGGGGTGAGACCCAGTACTTC. Protein product: CASSSQLAGGETQYF.

This clone has more than one count but fewer than ten. This chain links TRBV4-1 with TRBJ2-1; 9 nucleotides agree with TRBD1. The junction had 3 bases not matched to a gene; V was cut back by 0 bases and J by 3 bases. This CDR3 contains 16 residues. In germline, CDR1 is MGHRA, CDR2 YSYEKL. The CDR3 bases are TGCGCCAGCAGCCAAGATGAGGGACAGGGCTACAATGAGCAGTTCTTC. This sequence encodes CASSQDEGQGYNEQFF.

The rearrangement uses TRBV19 and TRBJ2-3; 10 bases are shared with TRBD2. This CDR3 spans 15 amino acids. The germline V gene has CDR1 LNHDA and CDR2 SQIVND (reference sequence). The J segment lost 1 base and the V segment lost 7 bases, leaving 5 bases of the junction unmatched. The chain's CDR3 is CASKPLAGGTDTQYF. In DNA, the CDR3 is TGTGCCAGTAAACCCCTAGCGGGGGGCACAGATACGCAGTATTTT.

The J gene is TRBJ2-2, the V gene TRBV4-3; a weak D match, TRBD1 (6 bases). Germline V gene lookup returns CDR1 LGHNA and CDR2 YSLEER. Trimming removed 4 bases from V and 0 bases from J, with 9 bases in between. The CDR3 is 15 residues long. The CDR3 here is CASSPWTANTGELFF. In DNA, the CDR3 is TGCGCCAGCAGCCCATGGACAGCGAACACCGGGGAGCTGTTTTTT.

The chain is built from TRBV30 and TRBJ1-2; TRBD1 aligns across 7 bases. The germline gives CDR1 GTSNPN, CDR2 SVGIG (reference sequence). Trimming took 3 bases from V and 3 from J; bases not matched to a gene: 4. CDR3 length: 13 amino acids. The CDR3 protein is CAWSATGDYGYTF. The CDR3 nucleotides are TGTGCCTGGAGCGCCACAGGGGACTATGGCTACACCTTC.